This T cell receptor beta chain originates from a study of cytomegalovirus exposure and HLA in healthy donors. Amplification used 60 Vbeta primers and 13 Jbeta primers. The data were produced by immunoSEQ multiplex PCR, yet TCRdb's version contains in-frame clones alone and is incomplete. The repertoire holds approximately 170,000 clones, with roughly 80% as singletons. CDR3 size: 14 residues. Germline CDR1 is MNHNS and CDR2 is SASEGT. J was trimmed by 4 bases and V by 4 bases; bases with no gene match: 6. Worth noting for this clone: The antigen is undetermined.

The study's findings and limits: An analysis that was carried out later associated 15,000 to 20,000 TCR beta sequences with HLA alleles at 0.05 false discovery rate. Cytomegalovirus-associated status was assigned to around 160 TCR beta chains. TRBV6-2, TRBV6-3 and other indistinguishable V segments were excluded.

The sequenced sample was PBMCs. This TCR derives from a woman younger than 35 in good health and CMV-seronegative. The rearrangement links TRBV6-1 to TRBJ2-7; 8 bases align to TRBD1. The DNA for the CDR3 is TGTGCCAGCAGTGTTAACAGGGGGACTTACGAGCAGTACTTC. This encodes CASSVNRGTYEQYF.